The 23 T cell receptor beta chains below were found in one sample sequenced in a study of cytomegalovirus exposure and HLA in healthy donors. PCR employed 60 Vbeta and 13 Jbeta primers. The assay was immunoSEQ multiplex PCR, and TCRdb's table has in-frame clones only and misses some. This table holds about 110,000 clones, about 70% found once. The sequenced sample consisted of PBMCs. The receptors were gathered from a man in his fifties or sixties in good health and CMV-seropositive.

V gene TRBV5-1 combines with J gene TRBJ2-5, with 9 bases that match TRBD1. Germline V gene data show CDR1 as SGHRS and CDR2 as YFSETQ. The CDR3 sequence is 16 residues long. Trimming removed 0 bases from V and 1 base from J; junction bases left unmatched: 4. This CDR3 reads CASSLGATGGQETQYF. For the CDR3, the DNA is TGCGCCAGCAGCTTGGGGGCGACAGGGGGCCAAGAGACCCAGTACTTC.

The rearrangement links TRBV29-1 to TRBJ1-2, with a weak D call TRBD1 (5 bases). This CDR3 has 12 residues. V dropped 5 bases and J dropped 5 bases, with 12 bases sitting between them. The germline CDR1 and CDR2 sequences are SQVTM and ANQGSEA. For the CDR3, the DNA is TGCAGCGTTACACCGACAGTGTATGGCTACACCTTC. This sequence encodes CSVTPTVYGYTF.

The V call is TRBV9, the J call TRBJ1-1; 10 positions match TRBD1. This CDR3 region has 15 residues. The V and J ends lost 4 bases and 4 bases, in that order; junction bases with no gene match: 7. The V gene's germline CDR1 is SGDLS and CDR2 YYNGEE. CDR3 sequence reads: CASSPGTGAPTEAFF. The CDR3 nucleotides read TGTGCCAGCAGCCCAGGGACAGGGGCCCCCACTGAAGCTTTCTTT.

V is TRBV9 and J is TRBJ2-2, with D possibly TRBD2 on 6 matching bases. V dropped 0 bases and J dropped 7 bases, with 19 bases sitting between them. This CDR3 comprises 17 residues. Germline CDR1 and CDR2: SGDLS and YYNGEE. CDR3 sequence reads: CASSVGSRLVSNGELFF. The DNA for the CDR3 is TGTGCCAGCAGCGTAGGGAGTAGACTAGTGAGCAACGGGGAGCTGTTTTTT.

The chain recombines TRBV4-1 with TRBJ2-1, with TRBD1 as a possible D gene (5 bases). Trimming took off 1 base at V and 0 bases at J, with 13 bases between the two ends. The CDR3 loop spans 17 amino acids. Germline assignment: CDR1 MGHRA and CDR2 YSYEKL. The CDR3 spells CASSQGYRLSSYNEQFF. CDR3 nucleotides: TGCGCCAGCAGCCAAGGATACAGGTTGAGCTCCTACAATGAGCAGTTCTTC.

This clone was counted once. The chain combines TRBV27 with TRBJ2-1; the match to TRBD1 covers 10 bases. The CDR3 runs to 15 residues. V dropped 7 bases and J dropped 3; count of bases not matched to a gene: 6. Germline-derived CDR1 and CDR2 are MNHEY and SMNVEV (reference sequence). The CDR3 DNA reads TGTGCCAGCACCATTGACAGGGGGCACTACAATGAGCAGTTCTTC. This encodes CASTIDRGHYNEQFF.

The gene calls are TRBV4-1 and TRBJ2-5; 9 bases agree with TRBD2. Germline CDR1 and CDR2: MGHRA and YSYEKL. The CDR3 length is 16 residues. J lost 2 bases, V lost 3 bases, and 7 bases had no gene match. The CDR3 loop is CASSQLGLAAQETQYF. Here the CDR3 DNA reads TGCGCCAGCAGCCAGCTGGGACTAGCCGCTCAAGAGACCCAGTACTTC.

The genes are TRBV30 and TRBJ2-3; TRBD2 is a possible D gene (5 bases). The CDR3 extends over 14 amino acids. Per the germline V gene, CDR1 is GTSNPN and CDR2 is SVGIG (reference sequence). Trimming cost V 4 bases and J 6 bases, with 17 bases left between them. Here the CDR3 reads CAWTPGSLRDTQYF. The CDR3 DNA follows: TGTGCCTGGACCCCGGGATCCCTCAGGGATACGCAGTATTTT.

The rearrangement uses TRBV5-4 and TRBJ1-6; 7 nucleotides match TRBD1. Losses at the gene ends were 9 bases for V and 8 bases for J; bases not matched to a gene: 14. The CDR3 covers 15 residues. Germline V CDR1 and CDR2: SGHNT, YYREEE (reference sequence). The CDR3 coding sequence is TGTGCCACCCACCCCCCAACAGGGGAGGATTCACCCCTCCACTTT. Amino acid sequence: CATHPPTGEDSPLHF.

This clone was picked up a small number of times. This sequence joins TRBV19 and TRBJ1-5, with 9 bases identical to TRBD1. In germline, CDR1 is LNHDA, CDR2 SQIVND (reference sequence). The length of the CDR3 is 15 residues. Trimming at V came to 8 bases and at J to 5 bases, leaving 10 bases not matched to a gene. In DNA, the CDR3 is TGTGCCAGTTCCATAGGGACAGGGAATTATCAGCCCCAGCATTTT. As protein: CASSIGTGNYQPQHF.

The table lists this clone with a count of one. The gene calls are TRBV11-2 and TRBJ1-1; D is undetermined. The CDR3 loop spans 15 amino acids. CDR1 is SGHAT and CDR2 is FQNNGV in the germline V gene. V was cut by 1 base and J by 3 bases, with 12 bases left in between. CDR3: CASSLVQNVDTEAFF. CDR3 DNA sequence: TGTGCCAGCAGCTTAGTCCAGAATGTTGACACTGAAGCTTTCTTT.

The chain's CDR3 is CATSRSLQMASGSSYEQYF. Written as DNA, the CDR3 is TGTGCCACCAGCAGATCCCTTCAAATGGCTAGCGGGAGCTCCTACGAGCAGTACTTC. The chain joins TRBV15 to TRBJ2-7; 10 bases map to TRBD2. Trimming at V came to 2 bases and at J to 0 bases, leaving 13 bases not matched to a gene. Per germline, CDR1 LNHNV and CDR2 YYDKDF (reference sequence). The CDR3 sequence is 19 residues long.

By sample fraction, this clone is medium-sized (0.01 to 0.1%). The chain has TRBV7-9 and TRBJ2-3; D is perhaps TRBD1 (5 bases). Trimming shortened V by 7 bases and J by 5 bases, and 25 bases separated the two germline ends. From germline, CDR1 is SEHNR and CDR2 FQNEAQ (reference sequence). CDR3 size: 17 residues. CDR3 loop: CASTFAPAGGARDTQYF. CDR3 in DNA: TGTGCCAGCACCTTTGCCCCCGCAGGTGGGGCGCGAGATACGCAGTATTTT.

Notes on this clone: The junction departs from the called germline gene at one end, perhaps through a read error. The chain combines TRBV7-2 with TRBJ2-5; a weak D match, TRBD1 (5 bases). CDR1 SGHTA and CDR2 FQGNSA come from the germline V gene. CDR3 length: 13 amino acids. The CDR3 spells CASSLGRVGTQYF. In DNA form, the CDR3 reads TGTGCCAGCAGTTTAGGCAGGGTAGGGACCCAGTACTTC.

The chain combines TRBV7-9 with TRBJ1-4; D is ambiguous. The CDR3 is 18 amino acids. The ends were cut back, 2 bases at V and 7 bases at J, with 23 bases in the middle. The germline V gene has CDR1 SEHNR and CDR2 FQNEAQ (reference sequence). CDR3 DNA: TGTGCCAGCAGCTTAAAGGTAATAAAAAGAGGGCTAAGTGAAAAACTGTTTTTT. It encodes CASSLKVIKRGLSEKLFF.

The gene calls are TRBV19 and TRBJ2-3, with 7 bases identical to TRBD2. V trimming: 8 bases; J trimming: 8 bases; junction bases outside the gene matches: 13. The CDR3 runs 14 residues. Germline CDR1 is LNHDA and CDR2 is SQIVND (reference sequence). The CDR3 bases are TGTGCCAGTTTCCGGGACTACCTCGAGGTTACGCAGTATTTT. Translating gives CASFRDYLEVTQYF.

The V gene is TRBV7-9, the J gene TRBJ2-7, with 8 positions matching TRBD2. This CDR3 region has 16 residues. Germline CDR1 SEHNR, CDR2 FQNEAQ (reference sequence). V trimming: 1 base; J trimming: 1 base; junction bases outside the gene matches: 6. In nucleotides, the CDR3 is TGTGCCAGCAGCTTAGATGTGGGACTAGGGTCCTACGAGCAGTACTTC. Its translation is CASSLDVGLGSYEQYF.

The chain uses TRBV5-1 and TRBJ1-1; no clear D gene. Germline values: CDR1 SGHRS, CDR2 YFSETQ. The CDR3 loop spans 13 amino acids. V was shortened by 0 bases and J by 3 bases, with 6 bases between the two germline ends. The CDR3, as DNA: TGCGCCAGCAGCTTGGTTGAGTACACTGAAGCTTTCTTT. Encoded protein: CASSLVEYTEAFF.

The gene calls are TRBV18 and TRBJ2-2; 9 positions match TRBD2. V lost 6 bases, J lost 5 bases, and 19 bases stayed unmatched. CDR3 length equals 19 residues. Looked up from germline, CDR1 is KGHSH and CDR2 is LQKENI. The CDR3: CASSPRSITGTSSTGELFF. The CDR3 DNA reads as TGTGCCAGCTCCCCGCGAAGCATCACCGGGACTAGCTCGACCGGGGAGCTGTTTTTT.

This clone occurred once. CDR3 sequence: CAISDPKDGVGNEQFF. The CDR3 nucleotides read TGTGCCATCAGTGATCCTAAGGACGGGGTCGGCAATGAGCAGTTCTTC. This chain connects TRBV10-3 to TRBJ2-1, with D perhaps matching TRBD2 (5 bases). Trimming removed 3 bases from V and 6 bases from J, with 18 bases in between. This CDR3 comprises 16 residues. Looked up from germline, CDR1 is ENHRY and CDR2 is SYGVKD.

This rearrangement joins TRBV5-1 to TRBJ1-2; D is perhaps TRBD1 (6 bases). V was clipped by 1 base and J by 4 bases, with 11 bases between them. This CDR3 is 14 amino acids long. Germline V CDR1 and CDR2: SGHRS, YFSETQ. DNA for the CDR3: TGCGCCAGCAGCTTGCGGGACACCGCCTATGGCTACACCTTC. Translating gives CASSLRDTAYGYTF.

The chain recombines TRBV5-1 with TRBJ2-3; D gene uncertain. This CDR3 spans 14 amino acids. From germline, CDR1 is SGHRS and CDR2 YFSETQ. The V end was cut by 0 bases, the J end by 5 bases, with 10 bases between. The CDR3 is CASSLGYPGDTQYF. Here the CDR3 DNA reads TGCGCCAGCAGCTTGGGGTACCCAGGAGATACGCAGTATTTT.

The J gene is TRBJ1-1, the V gene TRBV4-1; 10 nucleotides match TRBD1. The germline V gene has CDR1 MGHRA and CDR2 YSYEKL. This CDR3 contains 15 residues. After removal of 3 bases from V and 2 bases from J, the junction contained 3 bases not matched to a gene. The CDR3 here is CASSQMTGGNTEAFF. CDR3 DNA sequence: TGCGCCAGCAGCCAGATGACAGGGGGCAACACTGAAGCTTTCTTT.